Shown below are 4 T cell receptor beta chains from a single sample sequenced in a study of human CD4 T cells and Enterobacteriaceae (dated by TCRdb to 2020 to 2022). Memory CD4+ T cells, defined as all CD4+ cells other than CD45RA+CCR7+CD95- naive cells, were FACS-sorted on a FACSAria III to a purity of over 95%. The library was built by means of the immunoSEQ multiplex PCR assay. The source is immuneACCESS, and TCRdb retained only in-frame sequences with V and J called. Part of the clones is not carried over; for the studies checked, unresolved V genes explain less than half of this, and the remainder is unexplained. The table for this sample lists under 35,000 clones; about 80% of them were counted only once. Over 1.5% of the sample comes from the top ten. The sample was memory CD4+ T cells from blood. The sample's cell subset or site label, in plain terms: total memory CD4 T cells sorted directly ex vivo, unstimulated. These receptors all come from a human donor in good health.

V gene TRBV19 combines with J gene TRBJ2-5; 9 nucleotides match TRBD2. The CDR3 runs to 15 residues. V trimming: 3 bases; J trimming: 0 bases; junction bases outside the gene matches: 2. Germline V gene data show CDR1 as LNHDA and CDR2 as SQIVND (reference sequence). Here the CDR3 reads CASSMLAGDQETQYF. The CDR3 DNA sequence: TGTGCCAGTAGTATGTTAGCGGGAGACCAAGAGACCCAGTACTTC.

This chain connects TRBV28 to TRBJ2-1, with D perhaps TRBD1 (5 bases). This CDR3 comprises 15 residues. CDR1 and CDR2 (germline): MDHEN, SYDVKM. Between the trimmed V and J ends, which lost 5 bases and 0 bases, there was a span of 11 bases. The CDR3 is CASSRGTFSYNEQFF. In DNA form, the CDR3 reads TGTGCCAGCAGTAGGGGAACTTTCTCCTACAATGAGCAGTTCTTC.

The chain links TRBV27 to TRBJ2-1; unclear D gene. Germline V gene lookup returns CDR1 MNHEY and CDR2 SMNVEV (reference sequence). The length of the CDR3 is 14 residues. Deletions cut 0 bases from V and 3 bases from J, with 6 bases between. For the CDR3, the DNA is TGTGCCAGCAGTTTATCCAGGAACTACAATGAGCAGTTCTTC. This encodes CASSLSRNYNEQFF.

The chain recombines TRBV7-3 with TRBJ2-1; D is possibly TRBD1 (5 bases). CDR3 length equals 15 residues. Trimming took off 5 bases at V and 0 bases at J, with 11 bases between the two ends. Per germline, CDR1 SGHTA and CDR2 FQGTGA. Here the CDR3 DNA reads TGTGCCAGCAGCGGGGCGGCCAGCTCCTACAATGAGCAGTTCTTC. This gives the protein CASSGAASSYNEQFF.